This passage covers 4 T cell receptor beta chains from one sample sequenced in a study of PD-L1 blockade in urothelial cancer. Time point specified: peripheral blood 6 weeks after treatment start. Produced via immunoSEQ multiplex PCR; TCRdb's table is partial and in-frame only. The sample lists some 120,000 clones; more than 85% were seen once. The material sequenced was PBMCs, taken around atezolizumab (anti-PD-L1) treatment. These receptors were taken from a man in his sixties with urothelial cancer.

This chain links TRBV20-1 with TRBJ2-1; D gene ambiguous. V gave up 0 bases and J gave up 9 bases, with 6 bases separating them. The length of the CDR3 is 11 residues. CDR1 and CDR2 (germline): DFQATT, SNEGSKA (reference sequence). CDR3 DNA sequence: TGCAGTGCTAGAGAGTTGGCTGAGCAGTTCTTC. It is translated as CSARELAEQFF.

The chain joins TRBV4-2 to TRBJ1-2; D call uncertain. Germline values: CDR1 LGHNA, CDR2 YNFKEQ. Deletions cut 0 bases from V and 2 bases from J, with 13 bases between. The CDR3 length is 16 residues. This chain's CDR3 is CASSQDLQVSNYGYTF. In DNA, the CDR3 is TGTGCCAGCAGCCAAGATCTCCAGGTTTCCAACTATGGCTACACCTTC.

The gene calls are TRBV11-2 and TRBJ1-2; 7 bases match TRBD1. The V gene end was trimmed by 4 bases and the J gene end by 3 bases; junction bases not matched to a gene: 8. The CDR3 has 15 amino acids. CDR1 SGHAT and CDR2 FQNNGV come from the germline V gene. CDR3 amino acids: CASSSLRDRDYGYTF. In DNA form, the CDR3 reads TGTGCCAGCAGCTCCCTGCGGGACAGAGACTATGGCTACACCTTC.

The CDR3: CASSHYLGQGAIQETQYF. DNA for the CDR3: TGTGCCAGCAGCCACTATTTGGGGCAGGGGGCAATCCAAGAGACCCAGTACTTC. The gene calls are TRBV2 and TRBJ2-5, with 8 bases identical to TRBD1. Per germline, CDR1 SNHLY and CDR2 FYNNEI. This CDR3 has 18 amino acids. V dropped 6 bases and J dropped 1; count of bases not matched to a gene: 16.